The entry below gives a single TCR beta chain sequence along with its context. As the sequencing template, cDNA was produced by extracting RNA and reverse transcribing it. Assay used: immunoSEQ multiplex PCR; TCRdb lists only in-frame clones, some missing. Here the sample spans 150,000 or so clones, around 47% being singletons. The data are from a study of CD8+ T cells in alopecia areata. The CDR3 has 13 amino acids. V lost 1 base and J 10 bases, leaving 12 bases between the germline ends. The germline V gene encodes CDR1 SGHRS and CDR2 YFSETQ. Sequencing input: CD4+ T cells sorted from blood. This chain joins TRBV5-1 and TRBJ2-1, with D uncertain. The receptor was isolated from a human donor with alopecia areata. For the CDR3, the DNA is TGCGCCAGCAGCTTGACTCGCCCTGCGGAGCAGTTCTTC. Translation gives CASSLTRPAEQFF.